Shown below are 10 T cell receptor beta chains from a single sample sequenced in a study of T cell responses to AZD1222 COVID-19 vaccine. Clones were sequenced by immunoSEQ multiplex PCR, and TCRdb holds only the in-frame ones, with some missing. The sample has approximately 130,000 clones, approximately 94% seen once. The material sequenced was peripheral blood, taken on day 0 of AZD1222 vaccination. The receptors originated from an adult in good health.

V gene TRBV6-5 combines with J gene TRBJ1-1; 7 positions agree with TRBD1. In germline, CDR1 is MNHEY, CDR2 SVGAGI. V was pared by 8 bases and J by 4 bases, with 10 bases of the junction left unmatched. This CDR3 has 14 amino acids. The CDR3 DNA reads as TGTGCCAGCGGAGGCAGGGGGAGTAGCACTGAAGCTTTCTTT. This encodes CASGGRGSSTEAFF.

The chain is built from TRBV6-2 or TRBV6-3 and TRBJ1-2; unclear D gene. The CDR3 consists of 16 residues. Germline CDR1 reads MNHEY; CDR2 reads SVGEGT. V lost 5 bases, J lost 0 bases, and 16 bases lay in between. The CDR3 DNA reads as TGTGCCAGCAGTCTAAAGGGAACGGACGCTAACTATGGCTACACCTTC. It encodes CASSLKGTDANYGYTF.

The chain employs TRBV15 and TRBJ2-1, with 8 bases aligning to TRBD2. The germline V gene has CDR1 LNHNV and CDR2 YYDKDF (reference sequence). V trimming: 3 bases; J trimming: 0 bases; junction bases outside the gene matches: 10. There are 18 residues in the CDR3. Written as DNA, the CDR3 is TGTGCCACCAGCAGGCGGGGGGTGTGGGAGAGCTCCTACAATGAGCAGTTCTTC. Its translation is CATSRRGVWESSYNEQFF.

V usage is TRBV9 and J usage is TRBJ2-5; TRBD2 is a possible D gene (6 bases). Germline loops: CDR1 SGDLS, CDR2 YYNGEE. The V gene lost 0 bases and the J gene lost 0 bases, with 9 bases spanning the gap. This CDR3 has 15 amino acids. The CDR3 nucleotides read TGTGCCAGCAGCGTAGGGGGCGGGGACCAAGAGACCCAGTACTTC. Protein: CASSVGGGDQETQYF.

In DNA form, the CDR3 reads TGCGCCAGCAGCTTGGCCTGGGCGGGCTCGCCCCTCCACTTT. Amino acid sequence: CASSLAWAGSPLHF. The chain combines TRBV5-1 with TRBJ1-6; no firm D call. The CDR3 contains 14 residues. The germline V gene has CDR1 SGHRS and CDR2 YFSETQ. V lost 0 bases and J lost 13, with 14 bases in between.

This sequence joins TRBV15 and TRBJ2-7; D is unresolved. There are 13 residues in the CDR3. The germline V gene encodes CDR1 LNHNV and CDR2 YYDKDF (reference sequence). The germline V and J ends were trimmed by 0 bases and 4 bases, with 7 bases remaining between them. CDR3 DNA: TGTGCCACCAGCAGAGATATTGGGTACGAGCAGTACTTC. Its protein is CATSRDIGYEQYF.

The V gene is TRBV6-4, the J gene TRBJ2-3; the match to TRBD2 covers 12 bases. V was clipped by 3 bases and J by 5 bases; unmatched bases: 3. The CDR3 is made up of 15 amino acids. Germline V gives CDR1 MRHNA, CDR2 SNTAGT. CDR3 nucleotide sequence: TGTGCCAGCAGTGAGCTAGCGGGAGGGGAAGATACGCAGTATTTT. It translates to CASSELAGGEDTQYF.

This clone was seen once. This chain connects TRBV7-3 to TRBJ2-1; 13 bases line up with TRBD2. The V gene's germline CDR1 is SGHTA and CDR2 FQGTGA. There are 15 residues in the CDR3. J gave up 6 bases and V 5 bases, and 4 bases lay outside the gene matches. Here the CDR3 reads CASSHRTSGSNEQFF. The CDR3 bases are TGTGCCAGCAGCCATAGGACTAGCGGGAGCAATGAGCAGTTCTTC.

The chain couples TRBV27 to TRBJ2-4; a possible D gene is TRBD2 (5 bases). Looked up from germline, CDR1 is MNHEY and CDR2 is SMNVEV (reference sequence). V was pared by 6 bases and J by 0 bases, with 6 bases between. CDR3 length: 13 amino acids. In DNA, the CDR3 is TGTGCCAGCAGCGGACTAGCCAAAAACATTCAGTACTTC. Its protein product is CASSGLAKNIQYF.

The table lists this clone with a count of one. Other DNA sequences within the sample encode an identical CDR3. The CDR3 DNA follows: TGTGCCAGCAGTTTGGGCGGGAACACTGAAGCTTTCTTT. Residues: CASSLGGNTEAFF. The V and J genes are TRBV12-3 or TRBV12-4 and TRBJ1-1; unclear D gene. This CDR3 contains 13 residues. Trimming stripped 3 bases from V and 1 base from J, with 6 bases between.